One sample yielded the 19 T cell receptor beta chains listed below, sequenced in a study of T cells after yellow fever vaccination. In TCRdb, the 5' RACE reads were re-called with MiXCR into one record per CDR3 protein. The data show some 290,000 distinct CDR3 sequences, about 11% seen once. This sample comprised CD4+ T cells sorted from PBMCs, obtained 45 days after the yellow fever booster vaccination. Receptors originate from a man aged 18 to 30 who received the YFV17D yellow fever vaccine.

This clonotype has only a few counts. The chain employs TRBV12-3 or TRBV12-4 and TRBJ1-2, with a weak D call TRBD1 (5 bases). Between the trimmed V and J ends, which lost 4 bases and 5 bases, there was a span of 11 bases. The CDR3 totals 13 residues. The CDR3 loop is CASSWDLVYGYTF. Here the CDR3 DNA reads TGTGCCAGCAGTTGGGACCTCGTATATGGCTACACCTTC.

This clonotype was observed many times. V is TRBV12-3 or TRBV12-4 and J is TRBJ2-5; D is perhaps TRBD2 (6 bases). The V end lost 0 bases, the J end lost 5 bases, and 13 bases lay between the germline ends. This CDR3 has 15 amino acids. The CDR3 is CASSLAGEAEETQYF. The CDR3 DNA follows: TGTGCCAGCAGTTTAGCCGGGGAGGCTGAGGAGACCCAGTACTTC.

The chain recombines TRBV29-1 with TRBJ2-3; perhaps TRBD1 as D (6 bases). Per the germline V gene, CDR1 is SQVTM and CDR2 is ANQGSEA. Trimming removed 4 bases from V and 1 base from J, with 12 bases in between. The CDR3 has 14 residues. The CDR3 protein is CSVAAAGGTDTQYF. CDR3 sequence (DNA): TGCAGCGTTGCGGCCGCAGGGGGCACAGATACGCAGTATTTT.

This clonotype was seen repeatedly, ten times or more. The chain recombines TRBV5-1 with TRBJ2-5, with no clear D. The germline gives CDR1 SGHRS, CDR2 YFSETQ. Trimming shortened V by 0 bases and J by 5 bases, and 11 bases separated the two germline ends. The CDR3 totals 14 residues. CDR3 amino acids: CASSLDSASETQYF. The CDR3 DNA sequence: TGCGCCAGCAGCTTGGACTCTGCCAGTGAGACCCAGTACTTC.

This sequence joins TRBV7-2 and TRBJ2-3; 7 positions match TRBD1. V lost 4 bases, J lost 2 bases, and 3 bases stayed unmatched. The CDR3 totals 14 residues. Germline V CDR1 and CDR2: SGHTA, FQGNSA. CDR3 region: CASSSTGVTDTQYF. As DNA, the CDR3 is TGTGCCAGCAGCTCAACAGGGGTCACAGATACGCAGTATTTT.

The chain uses TRBV9 and TRBJ2-3; 13 bases line up with TRBD2. The CDR3 consists of 14 residues. V lost 4 bases and J lost 9; bases outside the gene matches: 5. Per the germline V gene, CDR1 is SGDLS and CDR2 is YYNGEE. The CDR3, as DNA: TGTGCCAGCAGCCCAGGACTAGCGGGGGTGACGCAGTATTTT. Protein product: CASSPGLAGVTQYF.

CDR3 sequence: CASSLAQKHDTQYF. The CDR3 DNA reads TGCGCCAGCAGCTTGGCACAGAAACATGATACGCAGTATTTT. The gene calls are TRBV5-1 and TRBJ2-3; D remains ambiguous. CDR1 and CDR2 (germline): SGHRS, YFSETQ. This CDR3 comprises 14 residues. V was cut by 0 bases and J by 6 bases, with 11 bases left in between.

This clonotype was found a few times. The rearrangement joins TRBV29-1 to TRBJ1-1, with no clear D. The germline V gene encodes CDR1 SQVTM and CDR2 ANQGSEA. Trimming stripped 4 bases from V and 1 base from J, with 10 bases between. The CDR3 has 13 residues. The CDR3 DNA reads TGCAGCGTTGCCTACCAAGGGAACACTGAAGCTTTCTTT. Protein: CSVAYQGNTEAFF.

There are a few counts of this clonotype. The chain couples TRBV6-2 or TRBV6-3 to TRBJ1-1; D is unresolved. The ends were cut back, 4 bases at V and 0 bases at J, with 12 bases in the middle. This CDR3 spans 15 amino acids. Germline CDR1 and CDR2: MNHEY and SVGEGT. The CDR3 nucleotides are TGTGCCAGCAGTTGGGAAGGGCCGATGAACACTGAAGCTTTCTTT. This sequence encodes CASSWEGPMNTEAFF.

On this clonotype: At one boundary the junction diverges from the germline segment, which might be a read error. The rearrangement uses TRBV6-5 and TRBJ1-4; no clear D gene. CDR1 and CDR2 (germline): MNHEY, SVGAGI. This CDR3 spans 14 amino acids. The CDR3 here is CASSSTSTNEKLFF. CDR3 coding DNA: TGTGCCAGCAGCTCTACCTCAACTAATGAAAAGCTGTTTTTT.

CDR3 loop: CASSPEGAGGGETQYF. CDR3 sequence (DNA): TGTGCCAGCAGCCCTGAAGGAGCGGGGGGAGGAGAGACCCAGTACTTC. V is TRBV5-4 and J is TRBJ2-5; TRBD2 agrees at 9 bases. The CDR3 contains 16 residues. V dropped 4 bases and J dropped 4; count of bases not matched to a gene: 11. Germline V lookup: CDR1 SGHNT, CDR2 YYREEE (reference sequence). Looking up the rest from reference TRBV5-4 and TRBJ2-5 gives the full variable domain: ETGVTQSPTHLIKTRGQQVTLRCSSQSGHNTVSWYQQALGQGPQFIFQYYREEENGRGNFPPRFSGLQFPNYSSELNVNALELDDSALYLCASSPEGAGGGETQYFGPGTRLLVL.

The gene calls are TRBV28 and TRBJ2-5; D is unresolved. Germline V CDR1 and CDR2: MDHEN, SYDVKM. The CDR3 extends over 14 amino acids. V dropped 6 bases and J dropped 5 bases, with 16 bases sitting between them. This CDR3 is CASSPSGRWETQYF. The CDR3, as DNA: TGTGCCAGCAGCCCCTCGGGCCGGTGGGAGACCCAGTACTTC. The entire variable domain, with the rest obtained from reference TRBV28 and TRBJ2-5, is as follows: DVKVTQSSRYLVKRTGEKVFLECVQDMDHENMFWYRQDPGLGLRLIYFSYDVKMKEKGDIPEGYSVSREKKERFSLILESASTNQTSMYLCASSPSGRWETQYFGPGTRLLVL.

The chain links TRBV7-3 to TRBJ2-6, with D possibly TRBD2 on 6 matching bases. The CDR3 covers 15 residues. V dropped 5 bases and J dropped 3 bases, with 11 bases sitting between them. CDR1 SGHTA and CDR2 FQGTGA come from the germline V gene. The chain's CDR3 is CASSVAGNGANVLTF. In DNA form, the CDR3 reads TGTGCCAGCAGCGTCGCGGGGAATGGGGCCAACGTCCTGACTTTC. The entire variable domain, with the rest obtained from reference TRBV7-3 and TRBJ2-6, is as follows: GAGVSQTPSNKVTEKGKYVELRCDPISGHTALYWYRQSLGQGPEFLIYFQGTGAADDSGLPNDRFFAVRPEGSVSTLKIQRTERGDSAVYLCASSVAGNGANVLTFGAGSRLTVL.

The chain uses TRBV7-3 and TRBJ1-2; D gene uncertain. V was shortened by 1 base and J by 7 bases, with 10 bases between the two germline ends. The CDR3 sequence is 13 residues long. The V gene's germline CDR1 is SGHTA and CDR2 FQGTGA. The CDR3 loop is CASSLRRGGGYTF. CDR3 DNA sequence: TGTGCCAGCAGCTTAAGACGGGGAGGTGGCTACACCTTC.

The chain couples TRBV5-1 to TRBJ1-1; D is perhaps TRBD1 (6 bases). With 2 bases removed from V and 0 bases from J, the gap between germline ends came to 17 bases. Germline-derived CDR1 and CDR2 are SGHRS and YFSETQ. CDR3 size: 17 residues. CDR3 protein: CASSLGGGGIMNTEAFF. The CDR3 DNA reads as TGCGCCAGCAGCTTAGGGGGAGGGGGGATCATGAACACTGAAGCTTTCTTT.

This clonotype was seen only a few times. The chain recombines TRBV5-6 with TRBJ2-1, with unresolved D. The length of the CDR3 is 15 residues. CDR1 is SGHDT and CDR2 is YYEEEE in the germline V gene. The V gene lost 0 bases and the J gene lost 0 bases, with 7 bases spanning the gap. The chain's CDR3 is CASSLVFPSYNEQFF. The DNA for the CDR3 is TGTGCCAGCAGCTTGGTTTTCCCCTCCTACAATGAGCAGTTCTTC.

The rearrangement joins TRBV5-4 to TRBJ1-1; 7 nucleotides align to TRBD1. This CDR3 comprises 15 residues. J gave up 4 bases and V 2 bases, and 8 bases lay outside the gene matches. In germline, CDR1 is SGHNT, CDR2 YYREEE (reference sequence). DNA for the CDR3: TGTGCCAGCAGCTTTGACAGGGCGGGGCGCACTGAAGCTTTCTTT. Protein product: CASSFDRAGRTEAFF. Using reference TRBV5-4 and TRBJ1-1 for the parts outside the CDR3, the full variable domain is ETGVTQSPTHLIKTRGQQVTLRCSSQSGHNTVSWYQQALGQGPQFIFQYYREEENGRGNFPPRFSGLQFPNYSSELNVNALELDDSALYLCASSFDRAGRTEAFFGQGTRLTVV.

The CDR3 nucleotides read TGTGCCAGCAGCTTTTGCTCCCGGGACGGCACTGAAGCTTTCTTT. Translated: CASSFCSRDGTEAFF. The genes are TRBV21-1 and TRBJ1-1; the table's D call, TRBD1, has no DNA check behind it. TRBV21-1 is reported as a pseudogene. CDR3 length equals 15 residues.

The V call is TRBV7-9, the J call TRBJ2-5; perhaps TRBD1 as D (5 bases). The CDR3 spans 13 residues. Trimming cost V 2 bases and J 3 bases, with 7 bases left between them. Germline V CDR1 and CDR2: SEHNR, FQNEAQ (reference sequence). The CDR3 DNA is TGTGCCAGCAGCTTATACAGGAAAGAGACCCAGTACTTC. Translated, it gives CASSLYRKETQYF. Drawing the rest from reference TRBV7-9 and TRBJ2-5, the complete variable domain is DTGVSQNPRHKITKRGQNVTFRCDPISEHNRLYWYRQTLGQGPEFLTYFQNEAQLEKSRLLSDRFSAERPKGSFSTLEIQRTEQGDSAMYLCASSLYRKETQYFGPGTRLLVL.